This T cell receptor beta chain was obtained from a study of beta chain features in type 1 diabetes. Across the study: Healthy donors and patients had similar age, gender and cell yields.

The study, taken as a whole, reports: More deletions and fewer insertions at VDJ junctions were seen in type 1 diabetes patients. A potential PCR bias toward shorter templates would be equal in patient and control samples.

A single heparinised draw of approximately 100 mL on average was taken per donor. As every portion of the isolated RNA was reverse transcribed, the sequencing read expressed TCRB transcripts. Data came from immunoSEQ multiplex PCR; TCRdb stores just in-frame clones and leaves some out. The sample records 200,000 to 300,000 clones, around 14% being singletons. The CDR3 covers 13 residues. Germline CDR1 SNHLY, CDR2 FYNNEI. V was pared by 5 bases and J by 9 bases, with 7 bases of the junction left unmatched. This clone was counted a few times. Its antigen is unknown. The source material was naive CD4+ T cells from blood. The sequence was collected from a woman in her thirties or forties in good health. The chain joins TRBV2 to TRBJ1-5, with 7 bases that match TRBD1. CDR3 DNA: TGTGCCAGCAGTCTAGACAGGGCACGGCCCCAGCATTTT. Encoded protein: CASSLDRARPQHF.